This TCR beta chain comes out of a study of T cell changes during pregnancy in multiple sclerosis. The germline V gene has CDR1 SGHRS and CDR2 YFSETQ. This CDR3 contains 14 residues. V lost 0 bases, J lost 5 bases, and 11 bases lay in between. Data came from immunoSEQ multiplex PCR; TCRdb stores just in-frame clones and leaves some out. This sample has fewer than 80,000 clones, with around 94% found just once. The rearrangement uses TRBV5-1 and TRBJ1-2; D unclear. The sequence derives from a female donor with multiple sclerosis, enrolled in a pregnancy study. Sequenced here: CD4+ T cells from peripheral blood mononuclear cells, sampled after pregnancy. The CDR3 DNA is TGCGCCAGCAGCTTGGAATGGAGCGCTTATGGCTACACCTTC. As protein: CASSLEWSAYGYTF.